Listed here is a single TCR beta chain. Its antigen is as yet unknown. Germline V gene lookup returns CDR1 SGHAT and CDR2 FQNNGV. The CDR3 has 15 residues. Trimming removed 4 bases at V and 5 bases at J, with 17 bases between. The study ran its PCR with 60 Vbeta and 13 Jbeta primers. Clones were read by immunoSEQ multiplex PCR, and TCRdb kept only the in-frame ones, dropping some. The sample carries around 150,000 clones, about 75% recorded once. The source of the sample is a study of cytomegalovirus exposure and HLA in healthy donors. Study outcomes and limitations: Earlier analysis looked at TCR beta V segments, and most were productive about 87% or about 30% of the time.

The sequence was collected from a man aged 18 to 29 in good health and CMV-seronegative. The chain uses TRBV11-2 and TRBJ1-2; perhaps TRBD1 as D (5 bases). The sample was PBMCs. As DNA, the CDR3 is TGTGCCAGCAGCTCCCGCCAAACAGGCGGTTATGGCTACACCTTC. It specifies CASSSRQTGGYGYTF.